One and the same sample provided the 19 T cell receptor beta chains below, sequenced in a study of T cell responses to AZD1222 COVID-19 vaccine. Data came from immunoSEQ multiplex PCR; TCRdb stores just in-frame clones and leaves some out. The table shows fewer than 120,000 clones, with roughly 93% occurring only once. This specimen was peripheral blood, taken 28 days after the second AZD1222 dose. All receptors derive from an adult who received the AZD1222 COVID-19 vaccine.

The V and J genes are TRBV5-4 and TRBJ1-2, with D perhaps TRBD1 (6 bases). V was pared by 2 bases and J by 3 bases, with 11 bases between. Germline V CDR1 and CDR2: SGHNT, YYREEE (reference sequence). The CDR3 has 14 residues. CDR3 nucleotide sequence: TGTGCCAGCAGCTTTCAGGACAGATACTATGGCTACACCTTC. Protein: CASSFQDRYYGYTF.

The chain joins TRBV3-1 (or the pseudogene TRBV3-2) to TRBJ2-5; 9 nucleotides line up with TRBD1. J lost 3 bases, V lost 2 bases, and 4 bases had no gene match. This CDR3 comprises 15 residues. Per germline, CDR1 LGHDT and CDR2 YNNKEL (reference sequence). The CDR3: CASSQYGTGKETQYF. The CDR3 DNA sequence: TGTGCCAGCAGCCAATACGGGACAGGGAAAGAGACCCAGTACTTC.

The chain has TRBV12-3 or TRBV12-4 and TRBJ1-2; D not certain. The length of the CDR3 is 12 residues. Trimming pared 5 bases from V and 8 bases from J, leaving 12 bases between. The CDR3 loop reads CASSPTLRGYTF. Here the CDR3 DNA reads TGTGCCAGCAGTCCGACATTGAGGGGCTACACCTTC.

The chain employs TRBV13 and TRBJ1-6; D might be TRBD1 (6 bases). The CDR3 extends over 16 amino acids. V was clipped by 7 bases and J by 9 bases, with 22 bases between them. Germline CDR1 reads PRHDT; CDR2 reads FYEKMQ (reference sequence). The CDR3 loop reads CASKNRATGGGSPLHF. The DNA for the CDR3 is TGTGCCAGCAAAAACCGGGCGACAGGTGGTGGTTCACCCCTCCACTTT. The whole variable domain, remainder taken from reference TRBV13 and TRBJ1-6, is AAGVIQSPRHLIKEKRETATLKCYPIPRHDTVYWYQQGPGQDPQFLISFYEKMQSDKGSIPDRFSAQQFSDYHSELNMSSLELGDSALYFCASKNRATGGGSPLHFGNGTRLTVT.

Remarks on this clone: One junction end disagrees with the germline gene, perhaps due to a read error. The rearrangement links TRBV19 to TRBJ1-4; D gene ambiguous. The CDR3 is made up of 14 amino acids. The germline V gene encodes CDR1 LNHDA and CDR2 SQIVND (reference sequence). The CDR3 reads CASSIDQDGEKLFF. In nucleotides, the CDR3 is TGTGCCAGTAGTATAGATCAAGACGGTGAAAAACTATTTTTT.

This chain connects TRBV10-3 to TRBJ2-7; D not resolved. The germline gives CDR1 ENHRY, CDR2 SYGVKD. The CDR3 has 12 residues. Trimming removed 0 bases from V and 3 bases from J, with 3 bases in between. The CDR3 sequence is CAISESYYEQYF. The CDR3 DNA reads TGTGCCATCAGTGAGTCTTACTACGAGCAGTACTTC.

The rearrangement uses TRBV9 and TRBJ1-3; no clear D. The CDR3 extends over 15 amino acids. V shed 0 bases and J shed 7 bases, with 14 bases lying between them. Germline-derived CDR1 and CDR2 are SGDLS and YYNGEE. CDR3 DNA sequence: TGTGCCAGCAGCGTAGCTGGCCAGGTCGGGAACACCATATATTTT. It translates to CASSVAGQVGNTIYF.

The V and J genes are TRBV29-1 and TRBJ1-2; no clear D gene. This CDR3 spans 12 amino acids. CDR1 SQVTM and CDR2 ANQGSEA come from the germline V gene. The V gene lost 7 bases and the J gene lost 8 bases, with 17 bases spanning the gap. CDR3: CSAHRQLGGYTF. CDR3 nucleotides: TGCAGCGCCCATCGGCAATTAGGGGGCTACACCTTC.

This chain connects TRBV3-1 (or the pseudogene TRBV3-2) to TRBJ1-1, with 9 bases identical to TRBD1. Per germline, CDR1 LGHDT and CDR2 YNNKEL (reference sequence). This CDR3 comprises 16 residues. The V segment lost 2 bases and the J segment 1 base; nucleotides outside the gene matches: 5. The CDR3 spells CASSQYRGRKNTEAFF. Written as DNA, the CDR3 is TGTGCCAGCAGCCAATACAGGGGGCGAAAGAACACTGAAGCTTTCTTT.

The rearrangement uses TRBV6-5 and TRBJ1-3; D not resolved. CDR1 and CDR2 (germline): MNHEY, SVGAGI. This CDR3 comprises 13 residues. The germline V and J ends were trimmed by 6 bases and 0 bases, with 6 bases remaining between them. CDR3 in DNA: TGTGCCAGCAGATACAACTCTGGAAACACCATATATTTT. This translates into CASRYNSGNTIYF.

The chain combines TRBV5-1 with TRBJ2-5, with 7 bases fitting TRBD1. The CDR3 length is 14 residues. Germline CDR1 is SGHRS and CDR2 is YFSETQ. V shed 2 bases and J 1 base; nucleotides not matched to a gene: 2. CDR3 sequence: CASSLGTVQETQYF. The CDR3 DNA is TGCGCCAGCAGCTTAGGGACAGTCCAAGAGACCCAGTACTTC.

The V and J genes are TRBV4-2 and TRBJ1-2; D may be TRBD1 (5 bases). The V end lost 4 bases, the J end lost 2 bases, and 11 bases lay between the germline ends. The CDR3 runs 14 residues. Germline values: CDR1 LGHNA, CDR2 YNFKEQ. The CDR3 DNA is TGTGCCAGCAGCCGCGACAGCCAGAACTATGGCTACACCTTC. Amino acid sequence: CASSRDSQNYGYTF.

The rearrangement joins TRBV6-6 to TRBJ1-2, with 7 bases matching TRBD1. Looked up from germline, CDR1 is MNHNY and CDR2 is SVGAGI (reference sequence). V was clipped by 7 bases and J by 5 bases; unmatched bases: 7. CDR3 length equals 13 residues. The CDR3 nucleotides read TGTGCCAGCACCTTACAGGGGATATATGGCTACACCTTC. It specifies CASTLQGIYGYTF.

This chain connects TRBV18 to TRBJ2-3, with 7 bases fitting TRBD2. The CDR3 totals 16 residues. Unmatched junction bases numbered 6, after V lost 0 bases and J lost 3 bases. Germline lookup yields CDR1 KGHSH and CDR2 LQKENI. CDR3 amino acids: CASSPPGGRATDTQYF. The CDR3 nucleotides are TGTGCCAGCTCACCACCCGGCGGGAGAGCTACAGATACGCAGTATTTT. Drawing the rest from reference TRBV18 and TRBJ2-3, the complete variable domain is NAGVMQNPRHLVRRRGQEARLRCSPMKGHSHVYWYRQLPEEGLKFMVYLQKENIIDESGMPKERFSAEFPKEGPSILRIQQVVRGDSAAYFCASSPPGGRATDTQYFGPGTRLTVL.

The V gene is TRBV7-2, the J gene TRBJ1-5, with D hard to call. The CDR3 has 14 amino acids. Trimming left V 2 bases short and J 0 bases short, with 5 bases between. Germline loops: CDR1 SGHTA, CDR2 FQGNSA. The CDR3 region is CASSLSDSNQPQHF. CDR3 bases: TGTGCCAGCAGCTTATCGGATAGCAATCAGCCCCAGCATTTT.

The chain is built from TRBV27 and TRBJ1-2; D uncertain. The CDR3 consists of 13 residues. Trimming shortened V by 2 bases and J by 8 bases, and 12 bases separated the two germline ends. Per germline, CDR1 MNHEY and CDR2 SMNVEV (reference sequence). CDR3 sequence: CASSLMGSGGYTF. The CDR3 DNA reads as TGTGCCAGCAGTTTAATGGGGAGTGGCGGCTACACCTTC.

The gene calls are TRBV6-5 and TRBJ2-1; D remains unclear. Germline V lookup: CDR1 MNHEY, CDR2 SVGAGI. Trimming shortened V by 4 bases and J by 9 bases, and 10 bases separated the two germline ends. This CDR3 region has 12 residues. CDR3 region: CASSLPTREQFF. CDR3 coding DNA: TGTGCCAGCAGTTTACCGACCCGTGAGCAGTTCTTC.

The chain combines TRBV2 with TRBJ1-1; 7 positions match TRBD1. Per the germline V gene, CDR1 is SNHLY and CDR2 is FYNNEI. V shed 7 bases and J 2 bases; nucleotides not matched to a gene: 13. The CDR3 contains 16 residues. CDR3 DNA: TGTGCCAGCACTAAGACAAAAACAGGGGCAAACACTGAAGCTTTCTTT. Amino acid sequence: CASTKTKTGANTEAFF.

The chain is built from TRBV3-1 (or the pseudogene TRBV3-2) and TRBJ1-2; D gene ambiguous. V was pared by 3 bases and J by 7 bases, with 9 bases between. The germline CDR1 and CDR2 sequences are LGHDT and YNNKEL (reference sequence). The CDR3 totals 12 residues. In DNA, the CDR3 is TGTGCCAGCAGCCAGTCACTTGCTGGCTACACCTTC. This codes for CASSQSLAGYTF.